This T cell receptor (beta chain) was profiled in a study of T cells in Graves' hyperthyroidism and ophthalmopathy. Clinical symptoms, serum thyroxine and TRAb, thyroid ultrasound and orbital computed tomography were used for the diagnoses. This clonotype was recorded at least ten times. The antigen remains unidentified. There were TCR beta CDR3 regions amplified from RNA transcripts. The HTBI primer set drove a first-round RT-PCR of the TCR CDR3. One entry per CDR3 protein, called by TCRdb with MiXCR from the multiplex PCR reads. This sample has around 620,000 distinct CDR3 sequences; under 60% occur once, and the top ten carry around 20%. The CDR3 contains 13 residues. CDR1 is LNHDA, CDR2 SQIVND, per germline (reference sequence). The trim removed 5 bases at V and 6 bases at J, leaving 6 bases unmatched. Study results and caveats: The blood repertoire included most of the expanded thyroid clonotypes above 0.001. Before onset, by a median of around six months, the model predicted ophthalmopathy.

This chain uses TRBV19 with TRBJ1-2; 7 nucleotides match TRBD1. This receptor was taken from an adult woman with Graves' disease, either hyperthyroidism or ophthalmopathy (not recorded which). Sequencing was done on a sample of peripheral blood or thyroid tissue (not recorded which). The CDR3 DNA follows: TGTGCCAGTAGTCAGGGGGTAGGCGATGGCTACACCTTC. This gives the protein CASSQGVGDGYTF. The full variable domain, completed using reference TRBV19 and TRBJ1-2, is DGGITQSPKYLFRKEGQNVTLSCEQNLNHDAMYWYRQDPGQGLRLIYYSQIVNDFQKGDIAEGYSVSREKKESFPLTVTSAQKNPTAFYLCASSQGVGDGYTFGSGTRLTVV.